The present T cell receptor (beta chain) was sequenced within a study of T cell responses to AZD1222 COVID-19 vaccine. Study outcomes and limitations: Unmutated variant regions are reportedly the target of nearly half of TCRs that are spike-specific.

V gave up 6 bases and J gave up 3 bases; unmatched junction bases: 13. Germline assignment: CDR1 KGHSH and CDR2 LQKENI. The CDR3 length is 16 residues. Details on this clone: Antigen: not known.

Data came from immunoSEQ multiplex PCR; TCRdb stores just in-frame clones and leaves some out. The sample has over 110,000 clones, 92% seen once; the top ten hold roughly 3.1%. The rearrangement joins TRBV18 to TRBJ1-1; TRBD1 aligns across 7 bases. This receptor was taken from an adult in good health. Specimen: peripheral blood, collected on day 0 of AZD1222 vaccination. The CDR3 loop reads CASSADRAVYDTEAFF. CDR3 DNA: TGTGCCAGCTCCGCCGACAGGGCGGTATACGACACTGAAGCTTTCTTT.